The 18 T cell receptor beta chains below were found in one sample sequenced in a study of blood T cell repertoires in COVID-19. Only in-frame clones appear in the TCRdb table, and some are missing; sequencing was by immunoSEQ multiplex PCR. Of 280,000 or so clones listed, over 75% are singletons. The sample taken for sequencing was peripheral blood. These TCRs come from a human donor in a cohort sampled during active COVID-19.

This sequence joins TRBV7-9 and TRBJ1-2, with a tentative D call TRBD1 (6 bases). Germline loops: CDR1 SEHNR, CDR2 FQNEAQ (reference sequence). This CDR3 spans 12 amino acids. V lost 7 bases to trimming and J lost 5 bases, with 11 bases between them. Here the CDR3 reads CASTSGDYGYTF. The CDR3 DNA reads as TGTGCCAGCACCTCAGGGGATTATGGCTACACCTTC.

The gene calls are TRBV4-2 and TRBJ2-2; D is undetermined. The V end lost 4 bases, the J end lost 7 bases, and 16 bases lay between the germline ends. Per germline, CDR1 LGHNA and CDR2 YNFKEQ. The CDR3 sequence is 15 residues long. The CDR3 DNA reads TGTGCCAGCAGCCCTGAGTGGTCGGAGCACGGGGAGCTGTTTTTT. Amino acids: CASSPEWSEHGELFF.

CDR3 region: CASSAQGPGELFF. The CDR3 coding sequence is TGTGCCAGCTCCGCTCAGGGGCCCGGGGAGCTGTTTTTT. The V and J genes are TRBV27 and TRBJ2-2, with a weak D call TRBD1 (6 bases). CDR1 is MNHEY, CDR2 SMNVEV, per germline (reference sequence). Trimming removed 8 bases from V and 6 bases from J, with 13 bases in between. The CDR3 is 13 residues long.

The chain employs TRBV5-1 and TRBJ1-1, with a possible D match to TRBD1 (5 bases). Germline V gene lookup returns CDR1 SGHRS and CDR2 YFSETQ. V lost 9 bases to trimming and J lost 5 bases, with 23 bases between them. The CDR3 is made up of 15 amino acids. The chain's CDR3 is CATMVGGGGSTEAFF. The CDR3 bases are TGCGCCACCATGGTCGGGGGAGGTGGGAGTACTGAAGCTTTCTTT.

This CDR3 reads CASGTGISYEQYF. The CDR3 nucleotides are TGTGCCAGCGGCACAGGGATTTCCTACGAGCAGTACTTC. The rearrangement uses TRBV12-3 or TRBV12-4 and TRBJ2-7; D is possibly TRBD1 (6 bases). The CDR3 has 13 residues. The V gene lost 8 bases and the J gene lost 1 base, with 12 bases spanning the gap.

The chain has TRBV14 and TRBJ2-3; TRBD1 is a possible D gene (7 bases). Looked up from germline, CDR1 is SGHDN and CDR2 is FVKESK. Trimming removed 4 bases from V and 9 bases from J, with 23 bases in between. The CDR3 runs to 16 residues. CDR3 bases: TGTGCCAGCAGCCTGGGGACGACAGGGAGGATATTAACGCAGTATTTT. This sequence encodes CASSLGTTGRILTQYF.

V is TRBV27 and J is TRBJ2-1; D is perhaps TRBD2 (5 bases). With 0 bases removed from V and 0 bases from J, the gap between germline ends came to 18 bases. The CDR3 contains 19 residues. Germline CDR1 reads MNHEY; CDR2 reads SMNVEV (reference sequence). The CDR3 here is CASSLSLRGELSSYNEQFF. The CDR3 DNA reads TGTGCCAGCAGTTTATCTCTCCGGGGTGAATTGAGCTCCTACAATGAGCAGTTCTTC.

The gene calls are TRBV15 and TRBJ1-1, with 8 bases that match TRBD1. The CDR3 covers 17 residues. Per the germline V gene, CDR1 is LNHNV and CDR2 is YYDKDF (reference sequence). Trimming removed 3 bases from V and 1 base from J; junction bases left unmatched: 10. CDR3 sequence (DNA): TGTGCCACCAGCAGGGGGACAGGCGGGCATCAGAACACTGAAGCTTTCTTT. Its translation: CATSRGTGGHQNTEAFF.

The chain carries TRBV19 and TRBJ1-2, with 10 bases matching TRBD1. With V trimmed by 8 bases and J by 5 bases, 5 bases remained unmatched. CDR1 is LNHDA, CDR2 SQIVND, per germline (reference sequence). This CDR3 spans 13 amino acids. In DNA form, the CDR3 reads TGTGCCAGTTCAGGACAGGGGGTTTATGGCTACACCTTC. Translation gives CASSGQGVYGYTF.

This chain connects TRBV6-2 or TRBV6-3 to TRBJ2-1; 9 bases agree with TRBD2. Germline values: CDR1 MNHEY, CDR2 SVGEGT. CDR3 length: 16 residues. V trimming: 4 bases; J trimming: 2 bases; junction bases outside the gene matches: 6. In DNA, the CDR3 is TGTGCCAGCAGTTCCTATAGCGGGAGCACCTACAATGAGCAGTTCTTC. Protein: CASSSYSGSTYNEQFF.

V gene TRBV19 combines with J gene TRBJ1-4; 10 positions match TRBD1. J lost 8 bases, V lost 3 bases, and 6 bases had no gene match. Germline CDR1 and CDR2: LNHDA and SQIVND (reference sequence). The CDR3 runs to 15 residues. CDR3 residues: CASSIKTGGSEKLFF. CDR3 nucleotides: TGTGCCAGTAGTATCAAGACAGGGGGCAGCGAAAAACTGTTTTTT. Based on the CDR3 plus reference TRBV19 and TRBJ1-4, the full variable domain is DGGITQSPKYLFRKEGQNVTLSCEQNLNHDAMYWYRQDPGQGLRLIYYSQIVNDFQKGDIAEGYSVSREKKESFPLTVTSAQKNPTAFYLCASSIKTGGSEKLFFGSGTQLSVL.

V is TRBV30 and J is TRBJ2-1; 7 nucleotides match TRBD1. Trimming cost V 3 bases and J 5 bases; bases outside gene matches: 4. CDR3 length: 13 residues. The germline V gene encodes CDR1 GTSNPN and CDR2 SVGIG (reference sequence). The CDR3 DNA follows: TGTGCCTGGAGCAGGGGGACCAACAATGAGCAGTTCTTC. Its protein product is CAWSRGTNNEQFF.

The V call is TRBV2, the J call TRBJ2-2; TRBD2 matches at 12 bases. Per germline, CDR1 SNHLY and CDR2 FYNNEI. V gave up 0 bases and J gave up 5 bases; unmatched junction bases: 10. The CDR3 length is 19 residues. The CDR3 is CASSEADALAGGGTGELFF. CDR3 nucleotide sequence: TGTGCCAGCAGTGAAGCGGATGCACTAGCGGGAGGTGGAACCGGGGAGCTGTTTTTT. The entire variable domain, with the rest obtained from reference TRBV2 and TRBJ2-2, is as follows: EPEVTQTPSHQVTQMGQEVILRCVPISNHLYFYWYRQILGQKVEFLVSFYNNEISEKSEIFDDQFSVERPDGSNFTLKIRSTKLEDSAMYFCASSEADALAGGGTGELFFGEGSRLTVL.

This chain links TRBV6-5 with TRBJ1-2; maybe TRBD1 (5 bases). The germline V gene has CDR1 MNHEY and CDR2 SVGAGI. The CDR3 extends over 13 amino acids. Trimming took off 6 bases at V and 6 bases at J, with 14 bases between the two ends. The CDR3 spells CASRNSQVDGYTF. The CDR3 bases are TGTGCCAGCAGGAACTCACAGGTGGATGGCTACACCTTC.

This chain joins TRBV7-2 and TRBJ2-7; no reliable D call. This CDR3 has 15 residues. Germline CDR1 reads SGHTA; CDR2 reads FQGNSA. With 4 bases removed from V and 1 base from J, the gap between germline ends came to 14 bases. The CDR3 nucleotides are TGTGCCAGCAGCTACAGCTTAACACTTTCCTACGAGCAGTACTTC. Translation: CASSYSLTLSYEQYF.

V and J are TRBV6-1 and TRBJ2-3; tentatively, D is TRBD2 (5 bases). The V end lost 3 bases, the J end lost 0 bases, and 16 bases lay between the germline ends. The CDR3 runs 17 residues. From germline, CDR1 is MNHNS and CDR2 SASEGT. CDR3: CASSDTERSTSTDTQYF. CDR3 DNA: TGTGCCAGCAGTGACACCGAGCGGTCTACTAGCACAGATACGCAGTATTTT.

The CDR3 sequence is CASSREAGVLDEQFF. CDR3 in DNA: TGTGCCAGCAGTCGGGAAGCGGGCGTGCTGGATGAGCAGTTCTTC. The chain uses TRBV2 and TRBJ2-1, with D possibly TRBD2 on 6 matching bases. The CDR3 is made up of 15 amino acids. V was clipped by 5 bases and J by 8 bases, with 19 bases between them. CDR1 SNHLY and CDR2 FYNNEI come from the germline V gene.

J is TRBJ2-1 and V is TRBV9, with D possibly matching TRBD2 (6 bases). The V gene's germline CDR1 is SGDLS and CDR2 YYNGEE. The V and J ends lost 0 bases and 7 bases respectively, with 17 bases between them. The CDR3 sequence is 16 residues long. CDR3 in amino acids: CASSVGAAGGRNEQFF. CDR3 nucleotide sequence: TGTGCCAGCAGCGTAGGCGCAGCGGGTGGGAGAAATGAGCAGTTCTTC.